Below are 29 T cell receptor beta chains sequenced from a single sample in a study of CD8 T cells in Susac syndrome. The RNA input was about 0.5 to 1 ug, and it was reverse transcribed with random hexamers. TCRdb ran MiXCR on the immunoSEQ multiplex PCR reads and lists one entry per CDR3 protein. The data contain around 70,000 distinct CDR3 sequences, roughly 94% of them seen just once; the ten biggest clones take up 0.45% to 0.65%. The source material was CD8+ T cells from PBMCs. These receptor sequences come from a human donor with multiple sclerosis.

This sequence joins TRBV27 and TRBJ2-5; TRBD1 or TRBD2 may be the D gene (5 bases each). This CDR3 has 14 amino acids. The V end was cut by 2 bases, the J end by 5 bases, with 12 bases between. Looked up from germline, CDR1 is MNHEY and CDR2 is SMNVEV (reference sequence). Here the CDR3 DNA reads TGTGCCAGCAGTTTACCGGGGCAGGGCGAGACCCAGTACTTC. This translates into CASSLPGQGETQYF.

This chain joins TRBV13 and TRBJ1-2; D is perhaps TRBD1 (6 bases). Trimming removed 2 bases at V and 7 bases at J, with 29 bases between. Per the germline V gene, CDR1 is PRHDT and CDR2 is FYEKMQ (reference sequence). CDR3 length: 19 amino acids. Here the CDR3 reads CASSLTYGGRDIGLSGYTF. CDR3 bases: TGTGCCAGCAGCTTAACTTATGGTGGTCGGGACATCGGGTTAAGTGGCTACACCTTC.

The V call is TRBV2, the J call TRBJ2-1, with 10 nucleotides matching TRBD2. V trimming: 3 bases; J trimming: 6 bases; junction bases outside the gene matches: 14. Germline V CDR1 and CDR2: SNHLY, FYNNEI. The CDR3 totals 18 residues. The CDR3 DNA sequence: TGTGCCAGCAGTGACAGGACCCTAGCGGGAGTAGGGCCCAATGAGCAGTTCTTC. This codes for CASSDRTLAGVGPNEQFF.

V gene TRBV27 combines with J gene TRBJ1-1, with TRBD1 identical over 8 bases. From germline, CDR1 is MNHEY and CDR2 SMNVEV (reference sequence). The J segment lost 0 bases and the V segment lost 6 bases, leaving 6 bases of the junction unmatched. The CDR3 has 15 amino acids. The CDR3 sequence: CASRETGGLNTEAFF. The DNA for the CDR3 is TGTGCCAGCAGGGAAACAGGGGGGTTGAACACTGAAGCTTTCTTT.

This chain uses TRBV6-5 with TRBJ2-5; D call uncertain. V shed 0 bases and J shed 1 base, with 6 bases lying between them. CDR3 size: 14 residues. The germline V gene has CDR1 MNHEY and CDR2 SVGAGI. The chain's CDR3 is CASSYSNVQETQYF. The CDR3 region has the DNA TGTGCCAGCAGTTACTCGAACGTCCAAGAGACCCAGTACTTC.

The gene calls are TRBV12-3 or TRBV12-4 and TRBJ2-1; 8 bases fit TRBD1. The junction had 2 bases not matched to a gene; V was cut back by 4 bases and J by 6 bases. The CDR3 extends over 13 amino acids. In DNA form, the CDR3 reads TGTGCCAGCAGTTGGACAGGGCCCAATGAGCAGTTCTTC. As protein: CASSWTGPNEQFF.

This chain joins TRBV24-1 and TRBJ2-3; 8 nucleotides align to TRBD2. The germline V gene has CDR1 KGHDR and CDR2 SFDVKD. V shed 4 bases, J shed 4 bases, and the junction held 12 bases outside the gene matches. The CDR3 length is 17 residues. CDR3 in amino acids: CATSDSRERELADTQYF. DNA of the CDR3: TGTGCCACCAGTGACTCTCGAGAGCGGGAGCTAGCAGATACGCAGTATTTT.

CDR3 nucleotide sequence: TGTGCCAGCTCACCCCCGGGAGGGCAATCGGCCCAGCATTTT. Amino acids: CASSPPGGQSAQHF. This chain links TRBV18 with TRBJ1-5; D uncertain. This CDR3 is 14 amino acids long. V gave up 3 bases and J gave up 11 bases, with 17 bases separating them. Germline CDR1 and CDR2: KGHSH and LQKENI.

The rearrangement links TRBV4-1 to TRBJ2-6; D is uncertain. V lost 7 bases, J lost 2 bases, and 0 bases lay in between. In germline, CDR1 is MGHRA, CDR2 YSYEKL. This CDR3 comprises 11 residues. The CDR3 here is CASTGANVLTF. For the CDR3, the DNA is TGCGCCAGCACTGGGGCCAACGTCCTGACTTTC.

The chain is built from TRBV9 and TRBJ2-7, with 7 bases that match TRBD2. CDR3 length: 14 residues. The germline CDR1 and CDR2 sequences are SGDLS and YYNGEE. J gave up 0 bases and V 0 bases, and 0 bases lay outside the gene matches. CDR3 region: CASSVGGSSYEQYF. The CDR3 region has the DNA TGTGCCAGCAGCGTAGGCGGGAGCTCCTACGAGCAGTACTTC.

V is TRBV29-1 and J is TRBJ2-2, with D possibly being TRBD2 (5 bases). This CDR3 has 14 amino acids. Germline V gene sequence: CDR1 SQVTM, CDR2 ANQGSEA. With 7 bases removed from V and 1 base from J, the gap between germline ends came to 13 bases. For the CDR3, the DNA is TGCAGCGGGACTGCGGCAGAGAACACCGGGGAGCTGTTTTTT. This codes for CSGTAAENTGELFF.

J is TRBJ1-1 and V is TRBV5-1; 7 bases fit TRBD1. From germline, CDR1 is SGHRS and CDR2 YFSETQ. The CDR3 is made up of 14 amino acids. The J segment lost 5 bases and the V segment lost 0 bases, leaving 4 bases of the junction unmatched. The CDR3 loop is CASSLGQGRTEAFF. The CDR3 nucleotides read TGCGCCAGCAGCTTGGGACAGGGACGAACTGAAGCTTTCTTT.

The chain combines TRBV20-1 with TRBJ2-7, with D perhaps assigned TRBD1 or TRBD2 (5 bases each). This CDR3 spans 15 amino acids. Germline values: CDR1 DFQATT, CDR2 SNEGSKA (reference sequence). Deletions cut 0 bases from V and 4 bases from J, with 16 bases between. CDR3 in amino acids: CSARDRGGPLYEQYF. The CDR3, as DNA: TGCAGTGCTAGAGATCGGGGCGGTCCTCTTTACGAGCAGTACTTC.

The CDR3 sequence: CASSATSGSTDTQYF. For the CDR3, the DNA is TGTGCCAGCAGCGCGACTAGCGGGAGCACAGATACGCAGTATTTT. The chain recombines TRBV2 with TRBJ2-3; 10 nucleotides match TRBD2. The germline CDR1 and CDR2 sequences are SNHLY and FYNNEI. This CDR3 spans 15 amino acids. The J segment lost 0 bases and the V segment lost 6 bases, leaving 3 bases of the junction unmatched.

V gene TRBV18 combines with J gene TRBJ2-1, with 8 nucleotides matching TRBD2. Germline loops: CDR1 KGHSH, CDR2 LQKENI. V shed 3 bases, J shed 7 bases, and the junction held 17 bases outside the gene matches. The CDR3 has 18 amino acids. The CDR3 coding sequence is TGTGCCAGCTCACCCGGAACCAGCGGGGGCCTCGGGGTGAATGAGCAGTTCTTC. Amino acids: CASSPGTSGGLGVNEQFF.

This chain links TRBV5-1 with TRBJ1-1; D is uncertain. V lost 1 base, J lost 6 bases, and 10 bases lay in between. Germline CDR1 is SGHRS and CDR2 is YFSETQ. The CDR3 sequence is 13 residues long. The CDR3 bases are TGCGCCAGCAGCTTGCCCTTGGCTTCTGAAGCTTTCTTT. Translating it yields CASSLPLASEAFF.

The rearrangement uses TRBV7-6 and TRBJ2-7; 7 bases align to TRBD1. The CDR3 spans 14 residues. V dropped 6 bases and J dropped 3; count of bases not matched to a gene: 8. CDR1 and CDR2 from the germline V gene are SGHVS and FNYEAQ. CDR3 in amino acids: CASSLKGAVYEQYF. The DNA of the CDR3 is TGTGCCAGCAGTCTTAAGGGGGCGGTCTACGAGCAGTACTTC. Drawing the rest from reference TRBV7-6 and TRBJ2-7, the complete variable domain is GAGVSQSPRYKVTKRGQDVALRCDPISGHVSLYWYRQALGQGPEFLTYFNYEAQQDKSGLPNDRFSAERPEGSISTLTIQRTEQRDSAMYRCASSLKGAVYEQYFGPGTRLTVT.

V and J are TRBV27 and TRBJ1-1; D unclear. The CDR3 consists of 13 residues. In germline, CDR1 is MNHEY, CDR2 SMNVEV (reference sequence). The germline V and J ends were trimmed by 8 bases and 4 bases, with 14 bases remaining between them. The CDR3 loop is CASHMGWGTEAFF. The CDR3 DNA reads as TGTGCCAGCCACATGGGGTGGGGCACTGAAGCTTTCTTT.

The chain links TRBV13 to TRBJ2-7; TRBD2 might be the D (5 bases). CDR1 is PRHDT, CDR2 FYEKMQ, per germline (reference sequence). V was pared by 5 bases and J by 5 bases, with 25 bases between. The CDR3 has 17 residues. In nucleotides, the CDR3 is TGTGCCAGCAGCCTTGACGTAGGTGGGAGTCTGATCGACGAGCAGTACTTC. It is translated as CASSLDVGGSLIDEQYF.

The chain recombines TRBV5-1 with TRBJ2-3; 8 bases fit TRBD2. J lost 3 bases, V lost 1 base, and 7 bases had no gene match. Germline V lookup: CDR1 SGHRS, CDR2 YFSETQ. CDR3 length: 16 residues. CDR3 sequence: CASSLISGRTTDTQYF. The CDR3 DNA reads TGCGCCAGCAGCTTGATCAGCGGGAGAACAACAGATACGCAGTATTTT.

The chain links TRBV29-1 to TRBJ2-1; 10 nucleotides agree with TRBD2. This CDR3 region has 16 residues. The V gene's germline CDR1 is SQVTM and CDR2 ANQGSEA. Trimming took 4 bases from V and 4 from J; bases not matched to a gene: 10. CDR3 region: CSVGDSLAGTYNEQFF. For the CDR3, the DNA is TGCAGCGTTGGAGACTCACTAGCGGGAACTTACAATGAGCAGTTCTTC.

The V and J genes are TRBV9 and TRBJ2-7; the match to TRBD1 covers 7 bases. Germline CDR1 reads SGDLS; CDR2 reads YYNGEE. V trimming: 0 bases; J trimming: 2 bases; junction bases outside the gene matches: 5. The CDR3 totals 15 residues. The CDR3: CASSVGGTVAYEQYF. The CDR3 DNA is TGTGCCAGCAGCGTAGGGGGGACAGTAGCCTACGAGCAGTACTTC.

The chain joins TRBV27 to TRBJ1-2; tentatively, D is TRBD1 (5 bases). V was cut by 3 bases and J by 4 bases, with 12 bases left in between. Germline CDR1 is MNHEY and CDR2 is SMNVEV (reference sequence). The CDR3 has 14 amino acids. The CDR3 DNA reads TGTGCCAGCAGTTTCCGCGACAGCCTCTATGGCTACACCTTC. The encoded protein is CASSFRDSLYGYTF.

Here the CDR3 reads CASSPGGLKETQYF. CDR3 in DNA: TGTGCCAGCAGTCCCGGAGGACTGAAAGAGACCCAGTACTTC. V gene TRBV27 combines with J gene TRBJ2-5, with D perhaps matching TRBD2 (5 bases). This CDR3 contains 14 residues. The germline CDR1 and CDR2 sequences are MNHEY and SMNVEV (reference sequence). V lost 5 bases, J lost 3 bases, and 13 bases lay in between.

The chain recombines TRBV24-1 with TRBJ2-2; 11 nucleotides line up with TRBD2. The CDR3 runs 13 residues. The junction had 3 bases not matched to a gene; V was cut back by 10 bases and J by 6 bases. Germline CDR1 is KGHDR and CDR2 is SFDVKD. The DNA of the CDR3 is TGTGCCACTAGACTAGCGGGGTCCGGGGAGCTGTTTTTT. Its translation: CATRLAGSGELFF.

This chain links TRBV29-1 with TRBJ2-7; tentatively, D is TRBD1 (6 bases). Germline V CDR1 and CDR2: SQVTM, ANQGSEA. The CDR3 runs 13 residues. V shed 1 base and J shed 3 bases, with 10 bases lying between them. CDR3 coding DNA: TGCAGCGTTGAAGGGTTGGACAGCTACGAGCAGTACTTC. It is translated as CSVEGLDSYEQYF.

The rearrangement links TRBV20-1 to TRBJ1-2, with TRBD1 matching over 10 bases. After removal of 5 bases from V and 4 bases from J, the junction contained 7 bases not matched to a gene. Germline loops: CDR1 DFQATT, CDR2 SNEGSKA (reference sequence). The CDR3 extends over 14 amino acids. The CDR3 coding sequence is TGCAGTGCTGCCGGGACAGGGGATTTCTATGGCTACACCTTC. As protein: CSAAGTGDFYGYTF.

The CDR3 region is CASSKLRDSYGYTF. CDR3 bases: TGTGCCAGCAGCAAACTCCGGGACAGCTATGGCTACACCTTC. The chain is built from TRBV21-1 and TRBJ1-2; the table's D call of TRBD1 was not tested on the DNA. TRBV21-1 is reported as a pseudogene. CDR3 size: 14 residues.

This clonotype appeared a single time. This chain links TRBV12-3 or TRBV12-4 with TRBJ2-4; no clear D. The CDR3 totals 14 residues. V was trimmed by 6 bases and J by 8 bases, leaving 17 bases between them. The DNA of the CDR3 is TGTGCCAGCAGACCCACTATACAAGGAGACATTCAGTACTTC. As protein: CASRPTIQGDIQYF.